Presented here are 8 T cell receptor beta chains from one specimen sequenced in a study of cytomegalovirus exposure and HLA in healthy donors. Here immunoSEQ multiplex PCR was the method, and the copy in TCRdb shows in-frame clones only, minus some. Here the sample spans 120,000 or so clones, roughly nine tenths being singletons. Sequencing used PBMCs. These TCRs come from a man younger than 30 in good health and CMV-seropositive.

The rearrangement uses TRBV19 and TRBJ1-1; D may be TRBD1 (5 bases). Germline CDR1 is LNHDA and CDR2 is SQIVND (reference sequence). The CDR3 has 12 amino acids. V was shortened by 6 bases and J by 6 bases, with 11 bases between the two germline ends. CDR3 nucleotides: TGTGCCAGTAGCCGGGGGGTGTCTGAAGCTTTCTTT. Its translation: CASSRGVSEAFF.

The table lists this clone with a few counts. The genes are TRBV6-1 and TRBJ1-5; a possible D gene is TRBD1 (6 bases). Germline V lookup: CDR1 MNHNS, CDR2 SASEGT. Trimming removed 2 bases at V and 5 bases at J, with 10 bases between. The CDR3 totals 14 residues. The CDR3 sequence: CASSERDNHQPQHF. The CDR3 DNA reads TGTGCCAGCAGTGAACGGGACAACCATCAGCCCCAGCATTTT.

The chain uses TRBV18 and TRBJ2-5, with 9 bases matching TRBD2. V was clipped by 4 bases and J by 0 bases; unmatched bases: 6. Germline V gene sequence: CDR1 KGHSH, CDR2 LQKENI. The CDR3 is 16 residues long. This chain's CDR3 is CASSRRERGDQETQYF. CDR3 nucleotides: TGTGCCAGCTCACGGAGGGAGCGGGGGGACCAAGAGACCCAGTACTTC.

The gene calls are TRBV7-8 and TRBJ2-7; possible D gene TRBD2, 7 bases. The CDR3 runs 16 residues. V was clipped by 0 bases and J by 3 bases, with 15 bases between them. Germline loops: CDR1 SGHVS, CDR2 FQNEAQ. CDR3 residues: CASSLAMGGAGYEQYF. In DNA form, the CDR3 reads TGTGCCAGCAGCTTAGCTATGGGGGGGGCGGGCTACGAGCAGTACTTC.

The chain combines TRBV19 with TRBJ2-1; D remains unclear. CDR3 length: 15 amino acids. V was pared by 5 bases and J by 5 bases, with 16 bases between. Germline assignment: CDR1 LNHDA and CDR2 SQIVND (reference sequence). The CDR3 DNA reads TGTGCCAGTAGTCCGGCAGGTTTCCCGAACAATGAGCAGTTCTTC. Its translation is CASSPAGFPNNEQFF.

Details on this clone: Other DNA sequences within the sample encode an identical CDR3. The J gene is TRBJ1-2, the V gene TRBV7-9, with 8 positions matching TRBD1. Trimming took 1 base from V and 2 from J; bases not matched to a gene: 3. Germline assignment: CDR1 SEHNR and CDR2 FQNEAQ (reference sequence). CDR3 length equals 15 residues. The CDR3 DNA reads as TGTGCCAGCAGCTTAGGGGACAGGCCGAACTATGGCTACACCTTC. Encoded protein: CASSLGDRPNYGYTF.

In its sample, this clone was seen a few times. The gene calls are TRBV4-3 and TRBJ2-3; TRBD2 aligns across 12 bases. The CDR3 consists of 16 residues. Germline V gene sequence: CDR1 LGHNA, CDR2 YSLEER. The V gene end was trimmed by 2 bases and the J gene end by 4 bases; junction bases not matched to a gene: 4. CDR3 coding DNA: TGCGCCAGCAGCCAATTACTAGCGGGGGGTTCAGATACGCAGTATTTT. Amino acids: CASSQLLAGGSDTQYF.

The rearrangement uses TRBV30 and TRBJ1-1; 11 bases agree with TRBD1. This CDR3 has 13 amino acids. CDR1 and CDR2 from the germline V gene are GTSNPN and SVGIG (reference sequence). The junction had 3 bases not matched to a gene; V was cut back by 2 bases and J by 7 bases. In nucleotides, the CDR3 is TGTGCCTGGAGTCGGGACAGGGGGGTTGAAGCTTTCTTT. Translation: CAWSRDRGVEAFF.